This entry lists 2 T cell receptor beta chains sequenced from one sample in a study of OX40 agonist ivuxolimab in advanced cancers. Assay used: immunoSEQ multiplex PCR; TCRdb lists only in-frame clones, some missing. The table includes tens of thousands of clones, approximately 91% detected once. This specimen consisted of CD4+ or CD8+ T cells sorted from blood, obtained in a trial of the OX40 agonist ivuxolimab. The source of these receptors is an adult with an advanced solid tumor such as melanoma, head and neck, liver or kidney cancer.

V gene TRBV19 combines with J gene TRBJ2-5; a possible D gene is TRBD1 (6 bases). The CDR3 contains 15 residues. The V end was cut by 0 bases, the J end by 1 base, with 9 bases between. Germline V gene sequence: CDR1 LNHDA, CDR2 SQIVND (reference sequence). The CDR3 DNA reads as TGTGCCAGTAGTATAGATAGGGGGAGCCAAGAGACCCAGTACTTC. As protein: CASSIDRGSQETQYF.

The CDR3 DNA follows: TGTGCCAGCAGCCCCGGGAGGGGGCAACATTTCACTGAAGCTTTCTTT. Protein: CASSPGRGQHFTEAFF. The chain joins TRBV7-2 to TRBJ1-1; 7 bases fit TRBD1. The ends lost 5 bases at V and 4 bases at J; junction bases unmatched: 13. The CDR3 length is 16 residues. Germline V gene lookup returns CDR1 SGHTA and CDR2 FQGNSA.